This T cell receptor (gamma chain) was sequenced during a study of gamma-delta chains in newborns, infants, children (dated by TCRdb to the late 2010s). Regarding the complete study: According to the study title, microbial exposure causes polyclonal expansion of innate gammadelta T cells right after birth. The study examined the way microbial exposure affected innate gammadelta T cell populations in human newborns right after birth.

The CDR3, cysteine through phenylalanine, is 26 amino acids long. Looking up the germline V gene (reference sequence) yields CDR1 GITISATS and CDR2 ISYDGTV. Sequencer: Illumina MiSeq. TCRdb called clones anew from the public reads via CATT; matching DNA rows were later pooled. Per the sample table, the count is 35 to 40 gamma-chain clones. Remarks on this clone: Its binding antigen is unknown. It is unclear where the CDR3 begins or ends on the DNA, so no DNA is shown, and the CDR3 is as TCRdb lists it.

This receptor was taken from a child who received the measles vaccine. This table probably holds off-target reads from a library built for another chain. The sequencing sample was made of blood. The V gene corresponds to TRGV9; no J gene was called. The CDR3 region has the sequence CACDTVLGDSSWDTRQMFFGTGIKLF.